This T cell receptor beta chain was captured by sequencing in a study of blood T cell repertoires in COVID-19. Sequencing was performed with immunoSEQ multiplex PCR; in TCRdb, only in-frame clones are kept and a portion is missing. Found here are about 170,000 clones, about 86% of them singletons; the top ten hold approximately 10%. This clone is a singleton in its sample. CDR1 and CDR2 (germline): SQVTM, ANQGSEA. The CDR3 spans 9 residues. With 7 bases removed from V and 5 bases from J, the gap between germline ends came to 5 bases. The source is a woman aged 55-69 years with COVID-19, enrolled during active disease. Sequencing was carried out using peripheral blood. The chain has TRBV29-1 and TRBJ1-2; no definite D call. The CDR3 sequence is CSGDYGYTF. The CDR3 bases are TGCAGCGGCGATTATGGCTACACCTTC.